This paragraph covers one T cell receptor (beta chain) sequence. Selected positively for CCR7 and CD45RO-negative, naive CD8 cells excluded terminally differentiated effector memory CD45RA+ cells. Measured with immunoSEQ multiplex PCR; TCRdb has only the in-frame clones, and not every one. The table includes about 700,000 clones, about 90% detected once. These data are taken from a study of shared clonotypes between healthy human individuals. This CDR3 is 17 amino acids long. Germline assignment: CDR1 ENHRY and CDR2 SYGVKD. J lost 8 bases, V lost 0 bases, and 5 bases had no gene match. The rearrangement joins TRBV10-3 to TRBJ2-1; TRBD2 matches 15 bases. This TCR derives from a man aged 25-45 years in good health. The sequenced sample was naive CD8+ T cells sorted from blood. CDR3 in amino acids: CAISESGGLAGGYEQFF. DNA of the CDR3: TGTGCCATCAGTGAGTCGGGGGGACTAGCGGGAGGTTATGAGCAGTTCTTC.